These 9 T cell receptor beta chains were all obtained from the same sample, sequenced in a study of type 1 regulatory T cells. For these TCRs, the target antigens are not known. TCRdb reprocessed the reads via MiXCR and lists one record per CDR3 protein. The table records roughly 46,000 distinct CDR3 sequences, 12% of them present only once. Sequencing input: cultured non-Tr1 T cells, either the whole culture or a sorted T cell fraction (not recorded which). Every receptor here comes from a human donor in good health.

Many counts were recorded for this clonotype. The chain couples TRBV9 to TRBJ2-2; D might be TRBD2 (6 bases). From germline, CDR1 is SGDLS and CDR2 YYNGEE. The CDR3 contains 14 residues. V was clipped by 0 bases and J by 7 bases, with 10 bases between them. The DNA for the CDR3 is TGTGCCAGCAGCGTAGTCGGGGGTAGCGGGGAGCTGTTTTTT. It encodes CASSVVGGSGELFF.

The CDR3 spells CASSSTSGRRYNEQFF. As DNA, the CDR3 is TGCGCCAGCAGCTCGACTAGCGGGAGACGCTACAATGAGCAGTTCTTC. The gene calls are TRBV5-1 and TRBJ2-1; 12 nucleotides agree with TRBD2. The length of the CDR3 is 16 residues. Germline V gene sequence: CDR1 SGHRS, CDR2 YFSETQ. The junction had 4 bases not matched to a gene; V was cut back by 3 bases and J by 3 bases. Drawing the rest from reference TRBV5-1 and TRBJ2-1, the complete variable domain is KAGVTQTPRYLIKTRGQQVTLSCSPISGHRSVSWYQQTPGQGLQFLFEYFSETQRNKGNFPGRFSGRQFSNSRSEMNVSTLELGDSALYLCASSSTSGRRYNEQFFGPGTRLTVL.

CDR3 coding DNA: TGTGCCAGCAGGGCCCAGCTCTCTGGGGCCAACGTCCTGACTTTC. It is translated as CASRAQLSGANVLTF. The chain employs TRBV12-3 or TRBV12-4 and TRBJ2-6; D is unclear. The CDR3 is 15 amino acids. Trimming took 6 bases from V and 0 from J, leaving 9 bases between them.

This clonotype was observed a few times. This sequence joins TRBV7-3 and TRBJ2-3; TRBD2 matches at 13 bases. The CDR3 is made up of 16 amino acids. The J segment lost 4 bases and the V segment lost 5 bases, leaving 6 bases of the junction unmatched. CDR1 and CDR2 (germline): SGHTA, FQGTGA. This CDR3 reads CASSTGLAGESDTQYF. CDR3 sequence (DNA): TGTGCCAGCAGCACCGGACTAGCGGGAGAATCAGATACGCAGTATTTT.

This chain connects TRBV12-3 or TRBV12-4 to TRBJ2-1; TRBD2 aligns across 9 bases. The ends lost 6 bases at V and 0 bases at J; junction bases unmatched: 3. The CDR3 totals 15 residues. CDR3 DNA sequence: TGTGCCAGCAGGCTAGCGGGGAGCTCCTACAATGAGCAGTTCTTC. This encodes CASRLAGSSYNEQFF.

This CDR3 reads CASSLVSGVNTEAFF. CDR3 coding DNA: TGCGCCAGCAGCTTGGTATCAGGGGTGAACACTGAAGCTTTCTTT. This chain joins TRBV5-1 and TRBJ1-1; a possible D gene is TRBD1 (6 bases). Germline V lookup: CDR1 SGHRS, CDR2 YFSETQ. V was pared by 0 bases and J by 0 bases, with 9 bases between. CDR3 length: 15 amino acids.

Judged by abundance, this clonotype is medium-sized (0.01 to 0.1%). The chain joins TRBV6-5 to TRBJ2-3, with 9 bases that match TRBD2. V trimming: 6 bases; J trimming: 0 bases; junction bases outside the gene matches: 4. This CDR3 has 15 amino acids. Germline V gene sequence: CDR1 MNHEY, CDR2 SVGAGI. This CDR3 is CASRMTSGSTDTQYF. In DNA form, the CDR3 reads TGTGCCAGCAGAATGACTAGCGGAAGCACAGATACGCAGTATTTT.

V gene TRBV12-3 or TRBV12-4 combines with J gene TRBJ1-6, with a tentative D call TRBD1 (6 bases). Trimming stripped 6 bases from V and 7 bases from J, with 16 bases between. This CDR3 spans 15 amino acids. The CDR3 spells CASRSRDTRNSPLHF. The CDR3 DNA reads TGTGCCAGCAGGTCCCGGGACACAAGAAATTCACCCCTCCACTTT.

This clonotype has more than one count but fewer than ten. The rearrangement links TRBV20-1 to TRBJ2-2; 7 nucleotides agree with TRBD2. The length of the CDR3 is 15 residues. The V and J ends lost 3 bases and 2 bases, in that order; junction bases with no gene match: 6. Germline V gene data show CDR1 as DFQATT and CDR2 as SNEGSKA (reference sequence). The DNA of the CDR3 is TGCAGTGCTAGGCCTAGCGGATTCAACACCGGGGAGCTGTTTTTT. Translating it yields CSARPSGFNTGELFF.